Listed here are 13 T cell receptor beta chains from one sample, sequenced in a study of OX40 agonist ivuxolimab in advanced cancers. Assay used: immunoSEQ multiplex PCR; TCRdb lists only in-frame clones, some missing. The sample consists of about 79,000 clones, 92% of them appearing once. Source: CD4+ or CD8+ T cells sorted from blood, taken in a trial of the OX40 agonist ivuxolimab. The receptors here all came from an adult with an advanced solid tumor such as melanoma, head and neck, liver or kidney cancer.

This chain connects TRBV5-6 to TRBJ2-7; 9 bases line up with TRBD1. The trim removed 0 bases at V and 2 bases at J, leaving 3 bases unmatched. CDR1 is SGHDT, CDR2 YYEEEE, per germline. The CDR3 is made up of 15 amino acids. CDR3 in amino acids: CASSLDRQGAYEQYF. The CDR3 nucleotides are TGTGCCAGCAGCTTGGATAGACAGGGGGCCTACGAGCAGTACTTC.

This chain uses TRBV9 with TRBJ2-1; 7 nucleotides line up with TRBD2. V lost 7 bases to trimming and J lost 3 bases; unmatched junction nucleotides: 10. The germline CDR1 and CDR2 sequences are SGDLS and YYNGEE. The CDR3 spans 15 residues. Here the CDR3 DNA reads TGTGCCAGCGCTAGCGGAGAGGGGCTCTACAATGAGCAGTTCTTC. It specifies CASASGEGLYNEQFF.

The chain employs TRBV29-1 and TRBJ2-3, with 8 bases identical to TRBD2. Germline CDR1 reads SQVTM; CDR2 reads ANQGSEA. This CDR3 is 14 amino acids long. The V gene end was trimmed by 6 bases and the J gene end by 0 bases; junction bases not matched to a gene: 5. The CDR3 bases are TGCAGCGTCAAAACTAGCGGCAGCACAGATACGCAGTATTTT. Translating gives CSVKTSGSTDTQYF.

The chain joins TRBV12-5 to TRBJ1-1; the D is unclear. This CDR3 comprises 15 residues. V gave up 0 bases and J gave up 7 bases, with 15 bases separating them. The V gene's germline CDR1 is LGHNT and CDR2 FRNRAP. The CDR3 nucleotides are TGTGCTAGTGGTTTGGTAATGGGGAAAGTGGTTGAAGCTTTCTTT. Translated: CASGLVMGKVVEAFF.

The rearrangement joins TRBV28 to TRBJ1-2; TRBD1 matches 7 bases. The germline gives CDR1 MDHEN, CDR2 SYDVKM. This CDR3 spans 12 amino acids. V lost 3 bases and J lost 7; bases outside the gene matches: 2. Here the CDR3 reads CASSFGTAGYTF. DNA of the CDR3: TGTGCCAGCAGTTTCGGGACAGCTGGCTACACCTTC.

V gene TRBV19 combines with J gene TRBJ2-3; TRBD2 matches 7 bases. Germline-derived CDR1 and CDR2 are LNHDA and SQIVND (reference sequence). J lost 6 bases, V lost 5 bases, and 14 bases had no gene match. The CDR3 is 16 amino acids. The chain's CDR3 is CASSFESGVGADTQYF. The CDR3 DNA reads TGTGCCAGTAGTTTCGAGAGCGGGGTCGGCGCGGATACGCAGTATTTT. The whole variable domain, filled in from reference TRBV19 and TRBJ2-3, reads DGGITQSPKYLFRKEGQNVTLSCEQNLNHDAMYWYRQDPGQGLRLIYYSQIVNDFQKGDIAEGYSVSREKKESFPLTVTSAQKNPTAFYLCASSFESGVGADTQYFGPGTRLTVL.

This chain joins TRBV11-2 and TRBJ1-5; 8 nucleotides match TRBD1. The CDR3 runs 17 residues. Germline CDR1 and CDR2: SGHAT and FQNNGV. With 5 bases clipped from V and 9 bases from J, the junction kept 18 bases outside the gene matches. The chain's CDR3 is CASSMRSIGQGMGPQHF. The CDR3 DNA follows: TGTGCCAGCAGCATGCGATCTATTGGACAGGGTATGGGGCCCCAGCATTTT.

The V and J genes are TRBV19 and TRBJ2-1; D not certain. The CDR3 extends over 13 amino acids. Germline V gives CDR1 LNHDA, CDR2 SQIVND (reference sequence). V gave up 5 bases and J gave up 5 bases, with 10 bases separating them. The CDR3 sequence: CASSSGQHNEQFF. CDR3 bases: TGTGCCAGTAGTTCGGGTCAGCACAATGAGCAGTTCTTC.

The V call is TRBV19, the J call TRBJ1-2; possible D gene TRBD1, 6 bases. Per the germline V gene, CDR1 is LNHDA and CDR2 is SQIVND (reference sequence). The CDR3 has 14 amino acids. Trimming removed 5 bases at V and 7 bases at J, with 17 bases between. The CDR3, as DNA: TGTGCCAGTAGTTCACAGGGCATCTCAGGTGGCTACACCTTC. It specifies CASSSQGISGGYTF.

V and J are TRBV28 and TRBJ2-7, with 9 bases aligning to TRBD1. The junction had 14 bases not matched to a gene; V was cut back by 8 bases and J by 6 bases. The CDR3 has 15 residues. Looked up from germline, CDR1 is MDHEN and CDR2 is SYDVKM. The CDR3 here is CASREKPGQGAEQYF. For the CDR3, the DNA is TGTGCCAGCCGCGAAAAACCGGGACAGGGAGCCGAGCAGTACTTC.

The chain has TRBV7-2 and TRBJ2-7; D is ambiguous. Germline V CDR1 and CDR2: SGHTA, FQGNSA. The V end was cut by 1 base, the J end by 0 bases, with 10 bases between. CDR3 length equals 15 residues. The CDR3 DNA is TGTGCCAGCAGCTTAGTTCCGCTTTCCTCCTACGAGCAGTACTTC. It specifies CASSLVPLSSYEQYF.

In DNA form, the CDR3 reads TGTGCCAGCAGTCCAGCCCGGACAGGTTTCTACGAGCAGTACTTC. Its protein is CASSPARTGFYEQYF. The chain has TRBV28 and TRBJ2-7, with TRBD1 matching 7 bases. V dropped 5 bases and J dropped 3; count of bases not matched to a gene: 10. This CDR3 has 15 residues. The germline gives CDR1 MDHEN, CDR2 SYDVKM. Combining the CDR3 with reference TRBV28 and TRBJ2-7 gives the whole variable domain DVKVTQSSRYLVKRTGEKVFLECVQDMDHENMFWYRQDPGLGLRLIYFSYDVKMKEKGDIPEGYSVSREKKERFSLILESASTNQTSMYLCASSPARTGFYEQYFGPGTRLTVT.

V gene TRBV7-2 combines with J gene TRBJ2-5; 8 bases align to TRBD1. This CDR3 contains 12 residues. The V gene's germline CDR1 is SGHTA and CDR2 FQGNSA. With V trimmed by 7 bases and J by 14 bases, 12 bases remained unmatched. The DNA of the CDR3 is TGTGCCAGCAAAGGACAGGGCTTAACCCTATACTTC. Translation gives CASKGQGLTLYF.